The 9 T cell receptor beta chains in this list originate from one sample, sequenced in a study of blood T cells in healthy people across ages. Using a J-beta primer mix together with a sample-barcoded 5' primer, a second PCR was run for about 6 to 12 cycles. TCRdb analysed the 5' RACE reads with MiXCR anew, one entry per CDR3 protein. The sample includes around 790,000 distinct CDR3 sequences, under 55% seen only once; the top ten take nearly 20%. Sequencing was carried out using blood. The receptors were sampled from a man in his sixties in good health.

In the case of this clonotype: Mismatch with germline at one junction end may stem from a read error. The V gene is TRBV7-6, the J gene TRBJ2-7; 8 nucleotides align to TRBD1. CDR1 SGHVS and CDR2 FNYEAQ come from the germline V gene. This CDR3 is 16 amino acids long. CDR3 nucleotides: TGTACCAGCAGCTTAGCGCCGGGACAGGTTTCCTACGAGCAGTACTTC. Translating it yields CTSSLAPGQVSYEQYF.

The DNA for the CDR3 is TGCAGTGCTAGTCGTCCCGGGACTGGGAAAGAGACCCAGTACTTC. Its protein product is CSASRPGTGKETQYF. The J gene is TRBJ2-5, the V gene TRBV20-1; tentative D call: TRBD2 (6 bases). This CDR3 has 15 amino acids. Looked up from germline, CDR1 is DFQATT and CDR2 is SNEGSKA (reference sequence). V lost 3 bases to trimming and J lost 3 bases, with 17 bases between them.

The chain carries TRBV5-1 and TRBJ1-1; perhaps TRBD1 as D (6 bases). Germline-derived CDR1 and CDR2 are SGHRS and YFSETQ. V dropped 7 bases and J dropped 2 bases, with 9 bases sitting between them. This CDR3 comprises 12 residues. DNA of the CDR3: TGCGCCAGCCAGGACAGAAACACTGAAGCTTTCTTT. This translates into CASQDRNTEAFF.

This chain links TRBV20-1 with TRBJ2-1, with TRBD2 identical over 8 bases. V trimming: 0 bases; J trimming: 6 bases; junction bases outside the gene matches: 7. The CDR3 spans 15 residues. The germline gives CDR1 DFQATT, CDR2 SNEGSKA (reference sequence). The CDR3 nucleotides are TGCAGTGCTAGAGATCTCCCGGGGGGGCTCAATGAGCAGTTCTTC. Amino acid sequence: CSARDLPGGLNEQFF.

In this sample, this clonotype turned up a few times. The chain employs TRBV9 and TRBJ2-1; 7 bases map to TRBD2. Losses at the gene ends were 0 bases for V and 4 bases for J; bases not matched to a gene: 13. In germline, CDR1 is SGDLS, CDR2 YYNGEE. This CDR3 spans 18 amino acids. The DNA for the CDR3 is TGTGCCAGCAGCGTAGACGGGGGGACCTTTGGGAGGTACAATGAGCAGTTCTTC. Translated, it gives CASSVDGGTFGRYNEQFF. Full variable domain (rest looked up from reference TRBV9 and TRBJ2-1): DSGVTQTPKHLITATGQRVTLRCSPRSGDLSVYWYQQSLDQGLQFLIQYYNGEERAKGNILERFSAQQFPDLHSELNLSSLELGDSALYFCASSVDGGTFGRYNEQFFGPGTRLTVL.

The V and J genes are TRBV10-3 and TRBJ2-1; 15 bases match TRBD2. Germline-derived CDR1 and CDR2 are ENHRY and SYGVKD. V dropped 6 bases and J dropped 0; count of bases not matched to a gene: 12. The CDR3 runs to 20 residues. The CDR3: CAIRKGTSGGYWSSYNEQFF. The CDR3 nucleotides are TGTGCCATCAGAAAAGGGACTAGCGGGGGGTATTGGAGCTCCTACAATGAGCAGTTCTTC.

This clonotype was seen many times. This chain uses TRBV14 with TRBJ1-2, with TRBD1 matching over 9 bases. Trimming removed 4 bases from V and 2 bases from J; junction bases left unmatched: 14. The germline CDR1 and CDR2 sequences are SGHDN and FVKESK. This CDR3 has 18 residues. The CDR3 DNA sequence: TGTGCCAGCAGCCGACCGGGACAGGGCTCCTTTGACAACTATGGCTACACCTTC. It yields the protein CASSRPGQGSFDNYGYTF.

This clonotype turned up a few times. The genes are TRBV29-1 and TRBJ2-3; 8 bases match TRBD2. This CDR3 has 14 amino acids. Germline CDR1 is SQVTM and CDR2 is ANQGSEA. Trimming cost V 7 bases and J 4 bases; bases outside gene matches: 10. The CDR3 bases are TGCAGCGCCTCCGGGGGGGCCGGGGCAGATACGCAGTATTTT. It is translated as CSASGGAGADTQYF.

V gene TRBV20-1 combines with J gene TRBJ1-1, with unresolved D. V lost 5 bases and J lost 3, with 7 bases in between. Germline V CDR1 and CDR2: DFQATT, SNEGSKA (reference sequence). CDR3 length: 11 amino acids. This CDR3 is CSAYKDTEAFF. For the CDR3, the DNA is TGCAGTGCTTATAAGGACACTGAAGCTTTCTTT.